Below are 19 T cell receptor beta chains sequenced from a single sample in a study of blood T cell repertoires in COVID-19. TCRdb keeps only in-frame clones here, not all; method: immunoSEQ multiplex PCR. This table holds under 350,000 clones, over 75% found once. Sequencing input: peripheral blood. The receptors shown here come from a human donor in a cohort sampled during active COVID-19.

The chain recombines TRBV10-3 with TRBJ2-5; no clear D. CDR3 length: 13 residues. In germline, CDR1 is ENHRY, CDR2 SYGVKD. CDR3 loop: CATRRESMETQYF. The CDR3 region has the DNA TGTGCTACCCGCCGTGAGAGCATGGAGACCCAGTACTTC.

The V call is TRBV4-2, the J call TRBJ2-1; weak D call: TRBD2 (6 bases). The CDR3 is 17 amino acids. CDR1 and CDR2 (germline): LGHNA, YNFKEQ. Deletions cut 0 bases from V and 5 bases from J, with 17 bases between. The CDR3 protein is CASSQESTPGLHNEQFF. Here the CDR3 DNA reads TGTGCCAGCAGCCAAGAATCGACACCGGGACTTCACAATGAGCAGTTCTTC.

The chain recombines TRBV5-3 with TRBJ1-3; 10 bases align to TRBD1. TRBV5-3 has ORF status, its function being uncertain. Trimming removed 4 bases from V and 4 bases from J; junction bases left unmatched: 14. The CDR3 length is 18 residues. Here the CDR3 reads CARSRPHLTGGPGNTIYF. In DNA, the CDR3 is TGTGCCAGAAGCCGTCCCCATTTGACAGGGGGCCCCGGAAACACCATATATTTT.

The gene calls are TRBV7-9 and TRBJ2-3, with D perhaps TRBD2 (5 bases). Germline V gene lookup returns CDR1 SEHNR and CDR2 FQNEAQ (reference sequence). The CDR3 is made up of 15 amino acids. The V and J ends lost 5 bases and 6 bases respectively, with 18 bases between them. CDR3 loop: CASSVERVSGDTQYF. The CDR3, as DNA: TGTGCCAGCAGCGTCGAGAGGGTCTCCGGGGATACGCAGTATTTT.

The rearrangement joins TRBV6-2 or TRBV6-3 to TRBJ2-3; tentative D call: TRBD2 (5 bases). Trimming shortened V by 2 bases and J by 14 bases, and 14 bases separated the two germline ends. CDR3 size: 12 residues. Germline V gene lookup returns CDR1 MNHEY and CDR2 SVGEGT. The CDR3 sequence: CASSYEAAGWYF. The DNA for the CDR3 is TGTGCCAGCAGTTACGAAGCGGCCGGGTGGTATTTT.

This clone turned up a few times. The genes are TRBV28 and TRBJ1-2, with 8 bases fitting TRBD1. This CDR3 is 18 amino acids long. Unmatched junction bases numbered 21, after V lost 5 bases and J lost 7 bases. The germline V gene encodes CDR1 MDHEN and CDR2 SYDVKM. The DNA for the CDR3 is TGTGCCAGCAGTCCCCGATTTTACCCAATCAGGGGGCGTTTTGGCTACACCTTC. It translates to CASSPRFYPIRGRFGYTF.

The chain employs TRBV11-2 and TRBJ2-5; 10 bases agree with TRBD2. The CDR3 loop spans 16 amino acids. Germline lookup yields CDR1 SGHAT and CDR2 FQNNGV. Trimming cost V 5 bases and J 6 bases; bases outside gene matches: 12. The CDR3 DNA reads TGTGCCAGCAGCGCCCTGGGGACTAGCGATATACAGACCCAGTACTTC. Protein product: CASSALGTSDIQTQYF.

The CDR3 sequence: CASSLTGGRTEAFF. The CDR3 region has the DNA TGTGCCAGCAGCCTGACAGGGGGGAGGACTGAAGCTTTCTTT. The rearrangement uses TRBV11-1 and TRBJ1-1, with 9 nucleotides matching TRBD1. J lost 5 bases, V lost 5 bases, and 6 bases had no gene match. The CDR3 sequence is 14 residues long. CDR1 and CDR2 from the germline V gene are SGHAT and FQDESV (reference sequence).

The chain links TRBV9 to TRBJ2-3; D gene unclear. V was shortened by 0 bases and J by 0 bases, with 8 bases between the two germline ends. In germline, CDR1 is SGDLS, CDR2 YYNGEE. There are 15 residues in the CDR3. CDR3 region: CASSVDTLSTDTQYF. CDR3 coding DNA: TGTGCCAGCAGCGTAGACACCCTTAGCACAGATACGCAGTATTTT.

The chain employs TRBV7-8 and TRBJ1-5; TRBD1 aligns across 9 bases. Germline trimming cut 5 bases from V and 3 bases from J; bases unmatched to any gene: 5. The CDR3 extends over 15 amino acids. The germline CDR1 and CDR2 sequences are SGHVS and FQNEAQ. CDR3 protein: CASSTDRGFNQPQHF. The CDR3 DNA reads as TGTGCCAGCAGCACGGACAGGGGATTCAATCAGCCCCAGCATTTT.

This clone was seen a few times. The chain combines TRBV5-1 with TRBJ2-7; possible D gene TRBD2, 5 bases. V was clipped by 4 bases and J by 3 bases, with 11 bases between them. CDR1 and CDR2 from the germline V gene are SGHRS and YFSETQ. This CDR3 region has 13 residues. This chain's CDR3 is CASSRGLNYEQYF. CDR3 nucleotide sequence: TGCGCCAGCAGCAGAGGACTGAACTACGAGCAGTACTTC.

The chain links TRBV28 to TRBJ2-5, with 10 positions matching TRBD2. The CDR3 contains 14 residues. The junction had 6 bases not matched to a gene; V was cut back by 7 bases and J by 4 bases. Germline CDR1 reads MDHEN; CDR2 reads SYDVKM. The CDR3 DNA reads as TGTGCCAGCATACTAGCGGGGAGTCGAGAGACCCAGTACTTC. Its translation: CASILAGSRETQYF.

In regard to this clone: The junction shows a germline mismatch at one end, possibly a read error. This chain's CDR3 is CASSFLTGKVF. The CDR3 bases are TGCGCCAGCAGCTTCCTGACAGGGAAGGTCTTC. This rearrangement joins TRBV5-1 to TRBJ2-1; 7 nucleotides agree with TRBD1. There are 11 residues in the CDR3. Germline V gene lookup returns CDR1 SGHRS and CDR2 YFSETQ.

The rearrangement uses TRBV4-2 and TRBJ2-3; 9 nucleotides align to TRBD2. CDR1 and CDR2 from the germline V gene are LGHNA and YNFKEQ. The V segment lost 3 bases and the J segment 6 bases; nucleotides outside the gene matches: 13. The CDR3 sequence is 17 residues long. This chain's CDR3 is CASSQEWGLAGGDTQYF. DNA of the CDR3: TGTGCCAGCAGCCAGGAATGGGGACTAGCAGGTGGTGATACGCAGTATTTT.

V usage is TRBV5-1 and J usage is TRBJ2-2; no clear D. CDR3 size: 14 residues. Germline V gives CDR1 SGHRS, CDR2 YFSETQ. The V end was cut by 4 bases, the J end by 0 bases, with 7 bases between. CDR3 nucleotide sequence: TGCGCCAGCAGCCCGGGTACGAACACCGGGGAGCTGTTTTTT. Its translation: CASSPGTNTGELFF.

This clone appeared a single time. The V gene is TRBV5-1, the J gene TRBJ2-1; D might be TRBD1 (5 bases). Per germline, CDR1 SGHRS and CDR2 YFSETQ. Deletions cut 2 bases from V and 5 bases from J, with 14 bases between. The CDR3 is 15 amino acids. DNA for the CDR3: TGCGCCAGCAGCTTTCAGCGCAAGGGGAACAATGAGCAGTTCTTC. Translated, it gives CASSFQRKGNNEQFF.

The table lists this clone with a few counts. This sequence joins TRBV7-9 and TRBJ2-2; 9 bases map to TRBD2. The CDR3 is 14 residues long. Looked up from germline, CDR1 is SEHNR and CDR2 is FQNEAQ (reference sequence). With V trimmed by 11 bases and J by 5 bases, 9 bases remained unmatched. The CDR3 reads CAGTLAGKTGELFF. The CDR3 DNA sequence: TGTGCCGGGACGCTAGCGGGAAAGACCGGGGAGCTGTTTTTT.

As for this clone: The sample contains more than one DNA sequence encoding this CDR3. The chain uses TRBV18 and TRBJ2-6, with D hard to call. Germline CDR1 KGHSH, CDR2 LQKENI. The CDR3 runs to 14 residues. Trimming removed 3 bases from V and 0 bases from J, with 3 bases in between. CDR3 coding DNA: TGTGCCAGCTCACCCTCCTCTGGGGCCAACGTCCTGACTTTC. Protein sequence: CASSPSSGANVLTF.

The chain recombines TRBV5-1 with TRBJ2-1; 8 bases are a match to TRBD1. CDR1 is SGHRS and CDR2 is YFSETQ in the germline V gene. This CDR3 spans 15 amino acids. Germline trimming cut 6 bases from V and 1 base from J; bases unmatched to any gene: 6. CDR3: CASTLQGESYNEQFF. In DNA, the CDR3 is TGCGCCAGCACTCTACAGGGGGAGTCCTACAATGAGCAGTTCTTC. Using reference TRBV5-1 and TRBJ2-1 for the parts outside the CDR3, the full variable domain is KAGVTQTPRYLIKTRGQQVTLSCSPISGHRSVSWYQQTPGQGLQFLFEYFSETQRNKGNFPGRFSGRQFSNSRSEMNVSTLELGDSALYLCASTLQGESYNEQFFGPGTRLTVL.